The sequence of this T cell receptor beta chain was determined in a study of cytomegalovirus exposure and HLA in healthy donors. This CDR3 has 13 residues. The germline V gene has CDR1 MDHEN and CDR2 SYDVKM. The ends were cut back, 7 bases at V and 0 bases at J, with 4 bases in the middle. Libraries were prepared by immunoSEQ multiplex PCR; TCRdb keeps only in-frame clonotypes and omits some of them. The data contain approximately 280,000 clones, 85% to 90% of them singletons. Sequencing used PBMCs. This chain connects TRBV28 to TRBJ2-6, with unresolved D. This TCR derives from a woman aged 18-29 years in good health and CMV-seronegative. CDR3 protein: CASTLSGANVLTF. CDR3 nucleotide sequence: TGTGCCAGCACCCTCTCTGGGGCCAACGTCCTGACTTTC.